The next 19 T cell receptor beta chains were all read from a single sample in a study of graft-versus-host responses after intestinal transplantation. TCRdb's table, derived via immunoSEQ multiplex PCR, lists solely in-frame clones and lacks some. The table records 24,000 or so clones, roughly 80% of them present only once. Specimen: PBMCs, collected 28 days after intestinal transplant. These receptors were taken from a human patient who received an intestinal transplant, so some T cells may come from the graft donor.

The CDR3 DNA reads TGTGCCAGCAGTTCTGGGATGGGTTCGGGGACCCAGTACTTC. Encoded protein: CASSSGMGSGTQYF. The chain employs TRBV6-5 and TRBJ2-5, with D unclear. Trimming took off 4 bases at V and 7 bases at J, with 16 bases between the two ends. CDR1 MNHEY and CDR2 SVGAGI come from the germline V gene. The CDR3 contains 14 residues.

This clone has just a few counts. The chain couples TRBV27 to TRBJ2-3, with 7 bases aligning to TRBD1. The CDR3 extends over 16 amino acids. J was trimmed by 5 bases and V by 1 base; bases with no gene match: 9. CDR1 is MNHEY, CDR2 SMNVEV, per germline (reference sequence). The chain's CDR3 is CASSLFALSGGDTQYF. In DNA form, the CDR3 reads TGTGCCAGCAGTTTATTCGCACTCTCAGGGGGAGATACGCAGTATTTT.

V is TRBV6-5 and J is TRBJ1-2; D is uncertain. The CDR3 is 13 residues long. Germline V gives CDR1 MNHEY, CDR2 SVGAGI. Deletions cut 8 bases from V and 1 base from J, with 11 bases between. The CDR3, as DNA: TGTGCCAGCCGACCGAGGAGTAACTATGGCTACACCTTC. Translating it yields CASRPRSNYGYTF.

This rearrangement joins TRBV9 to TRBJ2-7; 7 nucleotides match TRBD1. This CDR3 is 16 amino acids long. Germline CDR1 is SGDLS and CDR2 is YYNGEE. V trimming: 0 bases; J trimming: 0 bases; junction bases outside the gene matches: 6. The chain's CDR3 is CASSVGLGGSSYEQYF. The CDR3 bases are TGTGCCAGCAGCGTAGGTTTAGGGGGCAGCTCCTACGAGCAGTACTTC.

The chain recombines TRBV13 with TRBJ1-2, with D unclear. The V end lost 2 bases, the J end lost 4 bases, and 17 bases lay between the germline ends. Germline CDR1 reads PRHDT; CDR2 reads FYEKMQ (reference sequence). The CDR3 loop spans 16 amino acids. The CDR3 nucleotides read TGTGCCAGCAGCTTACGCGGCGGCACAGTGACCTATGGCTACACCTTC. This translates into CASSLRGGTVTYGYTF.

CDR3 DNA sequence: TGTGCCACCAGCAGAGATCGGAGGGGACAGCGTAACTATGGCTACACCTTC. The encoded protein is CATSRDRRGQRNYGYTF. V gene TRBV15 combines with J gene TRBJ1-2, with TRBD1 matching over 7 bases. Trimming cost V 0 bases and J 1 base; bases outside gene matches: 8. The CDR3 consists of 17 residues. Germline lookup yields CDR1 LNHNV and CDR2 YYDKDF (reference sequence).

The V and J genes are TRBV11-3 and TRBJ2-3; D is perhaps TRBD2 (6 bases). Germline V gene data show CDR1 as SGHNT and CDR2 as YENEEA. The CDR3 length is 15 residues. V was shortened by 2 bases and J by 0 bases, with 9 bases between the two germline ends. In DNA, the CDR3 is TGTGCCAGCAGCTTAACGGGGACTAGCACAGATACGCAGTATTTT. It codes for CASSLTGTSTDTQYF.

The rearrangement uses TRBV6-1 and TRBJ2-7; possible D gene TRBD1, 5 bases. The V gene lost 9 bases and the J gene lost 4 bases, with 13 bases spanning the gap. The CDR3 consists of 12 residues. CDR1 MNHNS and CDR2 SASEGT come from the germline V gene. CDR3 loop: CASNSGLYEQYF. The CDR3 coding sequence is TGTGCCAGTAATTCAGGGTTATACGAGCAGTACTTC.

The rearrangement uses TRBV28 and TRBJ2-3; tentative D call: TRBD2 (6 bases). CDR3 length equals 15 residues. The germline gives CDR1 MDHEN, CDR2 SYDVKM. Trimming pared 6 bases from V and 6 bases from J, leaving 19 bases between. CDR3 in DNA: TGTGCCAGCAGACCTCCGGGACTCCAAGTGGATACGCAGTATTTT. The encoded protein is CASRPPGLQVDTQYF.

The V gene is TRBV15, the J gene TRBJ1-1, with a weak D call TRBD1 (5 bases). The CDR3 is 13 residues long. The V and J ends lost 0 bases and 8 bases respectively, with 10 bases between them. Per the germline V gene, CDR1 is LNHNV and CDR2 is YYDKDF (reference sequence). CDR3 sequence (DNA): TGTGCCACCAGCAGAGATCGCAGGGCAGAAGCTTTCTTT. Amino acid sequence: CATSRDRRAEAFF.

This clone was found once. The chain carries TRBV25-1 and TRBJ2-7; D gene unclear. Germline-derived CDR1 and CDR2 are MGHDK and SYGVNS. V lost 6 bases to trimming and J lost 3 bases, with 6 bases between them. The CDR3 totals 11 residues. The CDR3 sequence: CASSIGYEQYF. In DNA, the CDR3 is TGTGCCAGCAGCATAGGCTACGAGCAGTACTTC.

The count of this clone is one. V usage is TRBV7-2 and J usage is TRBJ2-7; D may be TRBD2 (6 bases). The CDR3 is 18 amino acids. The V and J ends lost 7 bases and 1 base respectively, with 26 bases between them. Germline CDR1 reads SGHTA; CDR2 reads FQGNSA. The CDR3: CASTLSGFVGTASYEQYF. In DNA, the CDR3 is TGTGCCAGCACACTTAGTGGTTTTGTTGGGACTGCGTCCTACGAGCAGTACTTC.

The CDR3 loop is CASSLVRDRGPNEQFF. The CDR3 DNA sequence: TGTGCCAGCAGCTTAGTGCGGGACAGGGGACCCAATGAGCAGTTCTTC. The J gene is TRBJ2-1, the V gene TRBV11-2, with 10 positions matching TRBD1. J lost 6 bases, V lost 1 base, and 6 bases had no gene match. From germline, CDR1 is SGHAT and CDR2 FQNNGV. This CDR3 region has 16 residues.

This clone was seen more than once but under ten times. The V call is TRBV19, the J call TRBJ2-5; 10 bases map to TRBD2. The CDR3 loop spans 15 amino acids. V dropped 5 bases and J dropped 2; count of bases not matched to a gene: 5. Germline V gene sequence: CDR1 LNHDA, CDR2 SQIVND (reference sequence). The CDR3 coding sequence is TGTGCCAGTAGTGTCAGCGGGAGGGCTCAAGAGACCCAGTACTTC. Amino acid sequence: CASSVSGRAQETQYF. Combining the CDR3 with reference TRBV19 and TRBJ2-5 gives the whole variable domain DGGITQSPKYLFRKEGQNVTLSCEQNLNHDAMYWYRQDPGQGLRLIYYSQIVNDFQKGDIAEGYSVSREKKESFPLTVTSAQKNPTAFYLCASSVSGRAQETQYFGPGTRLLVL.

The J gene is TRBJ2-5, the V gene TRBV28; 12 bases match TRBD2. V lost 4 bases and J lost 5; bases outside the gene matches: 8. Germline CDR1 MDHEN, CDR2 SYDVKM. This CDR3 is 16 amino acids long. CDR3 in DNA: TGTGCCAGCAGTTCCGTACTAGCGGGAGGTGTCGAGACCCAGTACTTC. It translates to CASSSVLAGGVETQYF. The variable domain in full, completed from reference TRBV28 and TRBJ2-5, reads DVKVTQSSRYLVKRTGEKVFLECVQDMDHENMFWYRQDPGLGLRLIYFSYDVKMKEKGDIPEGYSVSREKKERFSLILESASTNQTSMYLCASSSVLAGGVETQYFGPGTRLLVL.

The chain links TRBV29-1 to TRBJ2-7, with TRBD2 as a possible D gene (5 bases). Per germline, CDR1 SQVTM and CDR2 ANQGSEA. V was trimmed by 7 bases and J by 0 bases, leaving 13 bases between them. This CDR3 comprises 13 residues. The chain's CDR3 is CSARRSSSYEQYF. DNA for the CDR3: TGCAGCGCCCGGAGGTCGAGCTCCTACGAGCAGTACTTC.

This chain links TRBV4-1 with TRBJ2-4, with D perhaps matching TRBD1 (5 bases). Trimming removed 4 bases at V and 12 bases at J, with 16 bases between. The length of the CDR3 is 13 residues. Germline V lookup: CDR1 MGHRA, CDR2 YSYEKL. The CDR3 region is CASSLSRGYPQYF. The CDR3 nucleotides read TGCGCCAGCAGCCTTAGTAGGGGCTACCCTCAGTACTTC.

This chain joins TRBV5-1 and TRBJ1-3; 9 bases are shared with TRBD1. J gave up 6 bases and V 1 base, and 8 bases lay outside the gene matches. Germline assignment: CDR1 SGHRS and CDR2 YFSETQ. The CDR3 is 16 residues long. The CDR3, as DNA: TGCGCCAGCAGCTTGTTTCCCGACAGGGGGACAAACACCATATATTTT. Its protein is CASSLFPDRGTNTIYF.

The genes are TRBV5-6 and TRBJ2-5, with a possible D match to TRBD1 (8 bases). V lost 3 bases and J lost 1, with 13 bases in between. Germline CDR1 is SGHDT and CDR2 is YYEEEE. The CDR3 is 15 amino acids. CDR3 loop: CASSSQGGVQETQYF. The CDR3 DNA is TGTGCCAGCAGCTCACAGGGGGGGGTCCAAGAGACCCAGTACTTC.